This is a list of T cell receptor beta chains from one sample in a study of blood T cell repertoires in COVID-19. Repertoires were generated with immunoSEQ multiplex PCR, while TCRdb's copy carries only in-frame clones and drops some. The sample has about 73,000 clones; 65% to 90% are singletons. Sequenced sample: peripheral blood. Receptors were obtained from a woman in her fifties or sixties with acute or convalescent COVID-19. CDR3s include the opening cysteine and the closing phenylalanine or tryptophan. D genes are given only for firm matches. Only part of the rows carry a size: once, few, many, or a class if the clone is expanded.

J gene,D gene,clone size,V gene,CDR3 protein,CDR3 DNA
TRBJ1-3,-,few,TRBV6-5,CASRSNRAPGNTIYF,TGTGCCAGCAGGTCAAACAGGGCGCCTGGAAACACCATATATTTT
TRBJ1-3,-,medium-sized,TRBV19,CASSRGLSGNTIYF,TGTGCCAGTAGTAGGGGACTCTCTGGAAACACCATATATTTT
TRBJ1-1,-,-,TRBV18,CASSTTSGDTEAFF,TGTGCCAGCTCCACCACATCGGGGGACACTGAAGCTTTCTTT
TRBJ2-3,-,-,TRBV5-5,CASSRTVSSTDTQYF,TGTGCCAGCAGTCGGACTGTCTCTAGCACAGATACGCAGTATTTT
TRBJ1-4,TRBD1,-,TRBV30,CAWSTGGSNEKLFF,TGTGCCTGGAGTACAGGGGGGTCTAATGAAAAACTGTTTTTT
TRBJ2-7,-,-,TRBV1,CTSSLGGCSYEQYF,TGCACCAGCAGCCTTGGGGGGTGCTCCTACGAGCAGTACTTC
TRBJ2-5,TRBD2,-,TRBV14,CASSQEKVAGARLQETQYF,TGTGCCAGCAGCCAAGAGAAGGTAGCGGGGGCCCGCCTCCAAGAGACCCAGTACTTC
TRBJ1-2,-,-,TRBV7-9,CASSRGDLYGYTF,TGTGCCAGCAGCCGGGGGGATCTCTATGGCTACACCTTC
TRBJ2-7,TRBD1,many,TRBV15,CATSRGADRGPSYEQYF,TGTGCCACCAGCAGAGGGGCGGACAGGGGCCCTTCCTACGAGCAGTACTTC
TRBJ2-3,-,-,TRBV6-5,CASSPEDRGDTQYF,TGTGCCAGCAGTCCAGAGGACCGAGGGGATACGCAGTATTTT
TRBJ1-2,TRBD1,-,TRBV18,CASSPPQTGNYGYTF,TGTGCCAGCTCACCGCCCCAGACAGGGAACTATGGCTACACCTTC
TRBJ2-3,TRBD2,-,TRBV9,CASSLRLAGDTDTQYF,TGTGCCAGCAGCCTAAGACTAGCGGGGGACACAGATACGCAGTATTTT
TRBJ2-3,TRBD2,-,TRBV9,CASSVGAGGTDTQYF,TGTGCCAGCAGCGTAGGAGCGGGGGGCACAGATACGCAGTATTTT
TRBJ1-3,-,-,TRBV12-3/TRBV12-4,CATGISGNTIYF,TGTGCCACAGGCATCTCTGGAAACACCATATATTTT
TRBJ2-3,TRBD1,-,TRBV7-8,CASSLARTGVGADTQYF,TGTGCCAGCAGCTTAGCAAGGACAGGGGTCGGAGCAGATACGCAGTATTTT
TRBJ2-1,TRBD1,-,TRBV3-1/TRBV3-2,CASSQDLVRTGYNEQFF,TGTGCCAGCAGCCAAGATCTAGTCCGGACAGGGTACAATGAGCAGTTCTTC
TRBJ1-1,TRBD1,-,TRBV5-4,CASSLVPDRTNTEAFF,TGTGCCAGCAGCTTGGTCCCGGACAGGACGAACACTGAAGCTTTCTTT
TRBJ2-7,-,-,TRBV27,CASSVDYSTFYEQYF,TGTGCCAGCAGTGTAGACTACAGCACTTTCTACGAGCAGTACTTC
TRBJ1-4,-,-,TRBV7-9,CASSLLGSPNEKLFF,TGTGCCAGCAGCTTACTAGGTTCGCCTAATGAAAAACTGTTTTTT
TRBJ1-4,-,-,TRBV7-9,CASSLVLRVLSSTNEKLFF,TGTGCCAGCAGCTTAGTTCTCCGGGTTTTGAGCTCAACTAATGAAAAACTGTTTTTT
TRBJ2-5,-,-,TRBV6-4,CASSESLQETQYF,TGTGCCAGCAGTGAGTCCCTTCAAGAGACCCAGTACTTC
TRBJ1-6,-,-,TRBV6-4,CASSDFDRSWSSYNSPLHF,TGTGCCAGCAGTGACTTCGACAGGTCCTGGAGCTCCTATAATTCACCCCTCCACTTT
TRBJ2-7,-,-,TRBV5-1,CASSFTGASYEQYF,TGCGCCAGCAGCTTTACAGGAGCCTCCTACGAGCAGTACTTC
TRBJ1-1,-,-,TRBV5-1,CASSFETGQAFF,TGCGCCAGCAGCTTTGAAACAGGGCAGGCTTTCTTT
TRBJ1-1,TRBD1,-,TRBV9,CASSPTGYTEAFF,TGTGCCAGCAGCCCGACAGGGTATACTGAAGCTTTCTTT
TRBJ1-2,TRBD1,-,TRBV6-1,CASSEALRTGVGYTF,TGTGCCAGCAGTGAAGCGCTAAGGACAGGGGTTGGCTACACCTTC
TRBJ2-4,TRBD2,-,TRBV5-4,CASSSGTSRVGKNIQYF,TGTGCCAGCAGCTCCGGGACTAGCCGGGTGGGGAAAAACATTCAGTACTTC
TRBJ1-1,-,-,TRBV3-1/TRBV3-2,CASSNNQGPEYTEAFF,TGTGCCAGCAGCAACAACCAGGGCCCTGAGTACACTGAAGCTTTCTTT
TRBJ1-1,-,few,TRBV5-1,CASTTGMNTEAFF,TGCGCCAGCACCACAGGAATGAACACTGAAGCTTTCTTT
TRBJ1-2,-,-,TRBV5-1,CASSFMQTDLYGYTF,TGCGCCAGCAGCTTCATGCAGACAGACCTCTATGGCTACACCTTC
TRBJ1-1,TRBD1,-,TRBV3-1/TRBV3-2,CASRRTGGTTEAFF,TGTGCCAGCAGACGCACAGGGGGCACCACTGAAGCTTTCTTT
TRBJ2-1,-,-,TRBV18,CASSPHIDNEQFF,TGTGCCAGCTCACCTCACATTGACAATGAGCAGTTCTTC
TRBJ2-1,TRBD1,-,TRBV18,CASSPGQSDEQFF,TGTGCCAGCTCACCGGGACAGTCCGATGAGCAGTTCTTC
TRBJ1-2,TRBD1,-,TRBV4-2,CASSSGQVNYGYTF,TGTGCCAGCAGTTCCGGACAGGTTAACTATGGCTACACCTTC
TRBJ2-1,-,-,TRBV24-1,CATSDGPKKQFF,TGTGCCACCAGTGATGGGCCAAAAAAGCAGTTCTTC
TRBJ1-2,-,few,TRBV6-5,CASSGQLPNYGYTF,TGTGCCAGCAGCGGACAGCTTCCTAACTATGGCTACACCTTC
TRBJ2-1,-,-,TRBV5-1,CASSLESPSQFF,TGCGCCAGCAGCTTGGAATCCCCATCGCAGTTCTTC
TRBJ2-2,-,-,TRBV19,CASTSTPHSGSTGELFF,TGTGCCAGTACATCGACCCCACACAGCGGGTCCACCGGGGAGCTGTTTTTT
TRBJ1-2,TRBD1,-,TRBV5-8,CASSSPQGNYGYTF,TGTGCCAGCAGCTCTCCACAGGGGAACTATGGCTACACCTTC
TRBJ1-3,-,-,TRBV5-1,CASSLSDSGNTIYF,TGCGCCAGCAGCTTGTCAGACTCTGGAAACACCATATATTTT
TRBJ2-2,-,few,TRBV10-1,CASRALNTGELFF,TGCGCCAGCAGGGCACTAAACACCGGGGAGCTGTTTTTT
TRBJ1-1,TRBD1,-,TRBV30,CAWRPDRDFTEAFF,TGTGCCTGGAGACCCGACAGGGATTTTACTGAAGCTTTCTTT
TRBJ2-1,TRBD2,-,TRBV3-1/TRBV3-2,CASSQGAGGINEQFF,TGTGCCAGCAGCCAGGGAGCGGGGGGGATCAATGAGCAGTTCTTC
TRBJ2-3,TRBD2,-,TRBV5-1,CASSLLAGTTGQMNTQYF,TGCGCCAGCAGCTTACTAGCGGGGACTACTGGGCAAATGAATACGCAGTATTTT
TRBJ1-5,-,few,TRBV5-3,CARSELTGCQPQHF,TGTGCCAGAAGCGAGTTGACAGGCTGTCAGCCCCAGCATTTT
TRBJ2-5,TRBD1,-,TRBV24-1,CATSDFTRDRVGETQYF,TGTGCCACCAGTGATTTCACCCGGGACAGGGTGGGAGAGACCCAGTACTTC
TRBJ1-5,TRBD1,-,TRBV10-2,CASSDPTGNGNQPQHF,TGCGCCAGCAGTGACCCGACAGGGAACGGCAATCAGCCCCAGCATTTT
TRBJ1-2,-,-,TRBV5-6,CASSLREEYASNYGYTF,TGTGCCAGCAGCTTAAGGGAGGAGTATGCATCGAACTATGGCTACACCTTC
TRBJ1-1,TRBD1,-,TRBV5-1,CASSLEGTGNTEAFF,TGCGCCAGCAGCTTGGAGGGGACAGGGAACACTGAAGCTTTCTTT
TRBJ2-7,-,-,TRBV5-4,CASSLSASLGEQYF,TGTGCCAGCAGCTTGTCGGCTAGCTTAGGCGAGCAGTACTTC
TRBJ1-5,-,medium-sized,TRBV4-2,CASSQDPPGDGQPQHF,TGTGCCAGCAGCCAAGATCCCCCAGGGGATGGCCAGCCCCAGCATTTT
TRBJ1-1,TRBD1,-,TRBV5-5,CASSLEYRGTEAFF,TGTGCCAGCAGCCTCGAGTACAGGGGAACTGAAGCTTTCTTT
TRBJ1-2,-,-,TRBV18,CASSPVTENYGYTF,TGTGCCAGCTCACCTGTTACAGAAAACTATGGCTACACCTTC
TRBJ1-2,-,-,TRBV15,CATSRDMGRGGDGYTF,TGTGCCACCAGCAGAGATATGGGCCGCGGCGGGGATGGCTACACCTTC
TRBJ2-7,-,few,TRBV4-2,CASSLRTAYEQYF,TGTGCCAGCAGCCTCCGGACTGCATACGAGCAGTACTTC
TRBJ1-1,-,few,TRBV29-1,CSVDQAGNTEAFF,TGCAGCGTTGATCAGGCGGGGAACACTGAAGCTTTCTTT